This TCR beta chain appears in the sequencing data of a study of liver allograft versus peripheral blood T cells. Overall study context: Transplanted-liver and recipient peripheral blood T cell receptor repertoires were compared. Study results and limitations: Peripheral blood repertoires reportedly differed from the T cell receptor repertoires found inside liver allografts.

CDR3 size: 13 residues. V was clipped by 2 bases and J by 7 bases, with 11 bases between them. This clonotype was seen at least ten times. Its specificity is not known. TCRdb re-called the reads with MiXCR, one entry per CDR3 protein. The table shows around 12,000 distinct CDR3 sequences, with about 18% occurring only once. The gene calls are TRBV12-3 or TRBV12-4 and TRBJ1-2; a weak D match, TRBD1 (5 bases). The TCR comes from a human patient who had a liver transplant. The T cells may partly be graft donor cells. CDR3 in amino acids: CASSLSQGSGYTF. The CDR3 region has the DNA TGTGCCAGCAGTTTATCCCAGGGATCTGGCTACACCTTC.